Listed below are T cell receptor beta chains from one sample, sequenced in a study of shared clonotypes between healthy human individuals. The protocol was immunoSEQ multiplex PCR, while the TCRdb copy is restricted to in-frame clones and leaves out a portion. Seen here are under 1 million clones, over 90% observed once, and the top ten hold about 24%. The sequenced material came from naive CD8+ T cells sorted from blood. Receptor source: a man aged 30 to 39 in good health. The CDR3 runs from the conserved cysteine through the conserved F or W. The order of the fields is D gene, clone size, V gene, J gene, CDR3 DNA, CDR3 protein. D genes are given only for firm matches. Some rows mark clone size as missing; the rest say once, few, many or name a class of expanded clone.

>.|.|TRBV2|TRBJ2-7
TGTGCCAGCAGTCGATCCTACGAGCAGTACTTC
CASSRSYEQYF
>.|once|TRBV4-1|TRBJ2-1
TGCGCCAGCAGCCAAGATCCCGGCAATGAGCAGTTCTTC
CASSQDPGNEQFF
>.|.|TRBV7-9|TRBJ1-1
TGTGCCAGCAGCTTAGTCCAGGGGATAGGCACTGAAGCTTTCTTT
CASSLVQGIGTEAFF
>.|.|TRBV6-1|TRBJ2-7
TGTGCCACCAAGTATCTTGCGTTCTACGAGCAGTACTTC
CATKYLAFYEQYF
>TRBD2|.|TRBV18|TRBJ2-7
TGTGCCAGCTCACTAACGGGACTAGCGGGAGGGCTATCCTACGAGCAGTACTTC
CASSLTGLAGGLSYEQYF
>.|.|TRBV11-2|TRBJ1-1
TGTGCCAGCAGGCCACCTGGGTACGGTGAAGCTTTCTTT
CASRPPGYGEAFF
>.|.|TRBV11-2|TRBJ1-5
TGTGCCAGCAGCTTATCCAGCAATCAGCCCCAGCATTTT
CASSLSSNQPQHF
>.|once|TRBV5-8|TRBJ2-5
TGTGCCAGCAGCTCCGAAGGCGGTCACAAAGAGACCCAGTACTTC
CASSSEGGHKETQYF
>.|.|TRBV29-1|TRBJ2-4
TGCAGCGTTGAAGATCGAGACTACAAAAACATTCAGTACTTC
CSVEDRDYKNIQYF
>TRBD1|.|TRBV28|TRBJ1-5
TGTGCCAGCAGCCAAATTAGGGGGCTTAGCAATCAGCCCCAGCATTTT
CASSQIRGLSNQPQHF
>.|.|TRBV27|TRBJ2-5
TGTGCCAGCAGCCTCTCGAGGGTGGGGACCCAGTACTTC
CASSLSRVGTQYF
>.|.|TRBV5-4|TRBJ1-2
TGTGCCAGCAGCTTGGGCTGGGGCTACACCTTC
CASSLGWGYTF
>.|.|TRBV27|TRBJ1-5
TGTGCCAGCAGAAAAACGGCAGAGTACAATCAGCCCCAGCATTTT
CASRKTAEYNQPQHF
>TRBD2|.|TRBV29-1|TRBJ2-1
TGCAGCGCCATTCCCCTGGCGGGAGGGCCATATGGGAATGAGCAGTTCTTC
CSAIPLAGGPYGNEQFF
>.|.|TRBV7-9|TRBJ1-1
TGTGCCAGCAGCTTAGCGCTCGGGGAGAACACTGAAGCTTTCTTT
CASSLALGENTEAFF
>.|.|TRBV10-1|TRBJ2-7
TGCGCCAGCAGCGACGGGGCCCTTTCATACGAGCAGTACTTC
CASSDGALSYEQYF
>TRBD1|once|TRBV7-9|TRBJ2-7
TGTGCCAGCAGCCGACCCCGGGACAGGGATTACTACGAGCAGTATTTC
CASSRPRDRDYYEQYF
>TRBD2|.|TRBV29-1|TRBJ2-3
TGCAGCGTTGAAGGTTCTCCTTTGATGACTAGCGGTACTACAGATACGCAGTATTTT
CSVEGSPLMTSGTTDTQYF
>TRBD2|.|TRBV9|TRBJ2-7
TGTGCCAGCAGCGTAGGTGGGGGACTAGCGACGGAGGAGCGCTACGAGCAGTACTTC
CASSVGGGLATEERYEQYF
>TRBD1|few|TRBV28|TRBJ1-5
TGTGCCAGCGACAGGGGAAGGGGTCAGCCCCAGCATTTT
CASDRGRGQPQHF
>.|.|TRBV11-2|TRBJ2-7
TGTGCCAGCAGCTTAGATCAAAGGCGCGAGCAGTACTTC
CASSLDQRREQYF
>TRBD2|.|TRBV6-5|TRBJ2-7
TGTGCCAGCCGTTTAAGCATAGCGGGAGACTACGAGCAGTACTTC
CASRLSIAGDYEQYF
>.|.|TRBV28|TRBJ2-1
TGTGCCAGCGTAACGGGGCAAAATGAGCAGTTCTTC
CASVTGQNEQFF
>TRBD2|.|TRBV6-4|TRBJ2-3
TGTGCCAGCAGTGAGTTTCCGGGAGGGGTGACAGATACGCAGTATTTT
CASSEFPGGVTDTQYF
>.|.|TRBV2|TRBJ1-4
TGTGCCAGCAGTCTTCTACGGGGCGGACCTAATGAAAAACTGTTTTTT
CASSLLRGGPNEKLFF
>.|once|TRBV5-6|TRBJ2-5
TGTGCCAGCAGTGCGGACTCCCGGTTTGAGGCCCAGTACTTC
CASSADSRFEAQYF
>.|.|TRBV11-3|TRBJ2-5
TGTGCCAGCAGCGAGGACACCCGAGAGACCCAGTACTTC
CASSEDTRETQYF
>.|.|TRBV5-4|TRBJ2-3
TGTGCCAGCAGCTTGGAAAAGGGAACAGATACGCAGTATTTT
CASSLEKGTDTQYF
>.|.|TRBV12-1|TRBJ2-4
TGTGCCAGCAGCCTCGAACAGGGTAAGGACATTCAGTACTTC
CASSLEQGKDIQYF
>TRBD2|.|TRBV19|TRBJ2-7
TGTGCCAGTAGTATGGGACTAGCGGGAGGGCTTTACGAGCAGTACTTC
CASSMGLAGGLYEQYF
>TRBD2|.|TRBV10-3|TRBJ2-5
TGTGCCATCAGTGAGCCCCGGGAGGAAGAGACCCAGTACTTC
CAISEPREEETQYF
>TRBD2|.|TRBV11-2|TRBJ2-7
TGTGCCAGCAGCCCTGGACTAGCGGGAGAGTTTTTCGAGCAGTACTTC
CASSPGLAGEFFEQYF
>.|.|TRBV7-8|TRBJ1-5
TGTGCCAGCAGCCTAGGTGCAGGGGCCGAGCGGCCCCAGCATTTT
CASSLGAGAERPQHF
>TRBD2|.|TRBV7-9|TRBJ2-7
TGTGCCAGCACCACCGGGACTAGCGGCCCCTGGGGGCAGTACTTC
CASTTGTSGPWGQYF
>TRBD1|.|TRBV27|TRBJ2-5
TGTGCCAGCACCCTGACAGGGCACCCTCAAGAGACCCAGTACTTC
CASTLTGHPQETQYF
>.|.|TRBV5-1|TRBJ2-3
TGCGCCAGCAGCTCACAGGGGGCGCTTGGGACTAGCGTTAGAGATACGCAGTATTTT
CASSSQGALGTSVRDTQYF
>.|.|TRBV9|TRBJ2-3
TGTGCCAGCAGCGGGGACTTTTGGACAGATACGCAGTATTTT
CASSGDFWTDTQYF
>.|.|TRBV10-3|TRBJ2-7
TGTGCCATCAGTGAGGGGACCGGTTACGAGCAGTACTTC
CAISEGTGYEQYF
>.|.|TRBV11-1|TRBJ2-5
TGTGCCAGCAGCTTAGGTGGGGGGGAGACCCAGTACTTC
CASSLGGGETQYF
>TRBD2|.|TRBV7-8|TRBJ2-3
TGTGCCAGCAGCGCCTATCGGGTAGAGCGGGAAGGCACAGATACGCAGTATTTT
CASSAYRVEREGTDTQYF
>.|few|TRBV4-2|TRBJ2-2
TGTGCCAGCAGCCAAGAGTCGTTAGGGCGTACCACCGGGGAGCTGTTTTTT
CASSQESLGRTTGELFF
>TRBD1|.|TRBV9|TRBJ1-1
TGTGCCAGCAGCGCCCCGTCAGGGACAGGGGGTCGGTTGGAAGCTTTCTTT
CASSAPSGTGGRLEAFF
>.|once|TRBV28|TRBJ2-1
TGTGCCATCCATTCACTCCATGAGCAGTTCTTC
CAIHSLHEQFF
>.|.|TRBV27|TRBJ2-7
TGTGCCAGCAGTCCCGGACTTGCCCCCTACGAGCAGTACTTC
CASSPGLAPYEQYF
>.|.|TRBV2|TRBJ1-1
TGTGCCAGCAGTGCAAGCCTCAGAGACATGAACACTGAAGCTTTCTTT
CASSASLRDMNTEAFF
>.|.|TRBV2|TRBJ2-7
TGTGCCAGCAGTGAGGGCAGCGCCTACGAGCAGTACTTC
CASSEGSAYEQYF
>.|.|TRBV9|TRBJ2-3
TGTGCCAGCAGCGTAGAACAGATCTCTAGCACAGATACGCAGTATTTT
CASSVEQISSTDTQYF
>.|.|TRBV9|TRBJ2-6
TGTGCCAGCACCCGTAGTGAAGGGGCTGGGGCCAACGTCCTGACTTTC
CASTRSEGAGANVLTF
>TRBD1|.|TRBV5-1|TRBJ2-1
TGCGCCAGCAGCTTGGGGCAGGGGGTCAACAATGAGCAGTTCTTC
CASSLGQGVNNEQFF
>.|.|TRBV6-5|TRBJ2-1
TGTGCCAGCAGTTTCTCGGGGGTTACCTACAATGAGCAGTTCTTC
CASSFSGVTYNEQFF
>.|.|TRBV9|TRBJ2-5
TGTGCCAGCAGCCTCTCGGAGGTGGGGATTATTGAAGAGACCCAGTACTTC
CASSLSEVGIIEETQYF
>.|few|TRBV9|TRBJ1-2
TGTGCCAGCAGCGACAGGGATGGCTACACCTTC
CASSDRDGYTF
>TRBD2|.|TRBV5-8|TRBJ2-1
TGTGCCAGCAGCCTTCTAGCGGGAGCGGCCAATGAGCAGTTCTTC
CASSLLAGAANEQFF
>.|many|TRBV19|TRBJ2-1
TGTGCCAGTAGACGCCGGGGTAGCTCCTACAATGAGCAGTTCTTC
CASRRRGSSYNEQFF
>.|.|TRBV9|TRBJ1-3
TGTGCCAGCAGCGTAGGCTACGAAGGGGCTGGTGACTCTGGAAACACCATATATTTT
CASSVGYEGAGDSGNTIYF